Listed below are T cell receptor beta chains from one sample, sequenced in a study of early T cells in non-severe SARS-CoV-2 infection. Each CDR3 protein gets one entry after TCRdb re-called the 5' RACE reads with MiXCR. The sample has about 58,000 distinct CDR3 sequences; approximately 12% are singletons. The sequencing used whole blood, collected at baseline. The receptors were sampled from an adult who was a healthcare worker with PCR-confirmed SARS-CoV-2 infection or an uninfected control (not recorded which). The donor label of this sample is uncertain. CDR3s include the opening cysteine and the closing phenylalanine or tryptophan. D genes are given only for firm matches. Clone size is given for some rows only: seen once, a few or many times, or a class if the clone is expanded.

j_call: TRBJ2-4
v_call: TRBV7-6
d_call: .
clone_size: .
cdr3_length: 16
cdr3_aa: CASSPRLEAAKNIQYF
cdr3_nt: TGTGCCAGCAGTCCTCGACTAGAAGCAGCCAAAAACATTCAGTACTTC

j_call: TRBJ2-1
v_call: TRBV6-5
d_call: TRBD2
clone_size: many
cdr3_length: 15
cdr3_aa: CASSYTGGGGNEQFF
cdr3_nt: TGTGCCAGCAGTTACACTGGCGGGGGAGGCAATGAGCAGTTCTTC

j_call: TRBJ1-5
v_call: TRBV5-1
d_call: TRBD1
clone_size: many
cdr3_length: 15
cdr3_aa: CASSLEGQRNQPQHF
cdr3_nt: TGCGCCAGCAGCTTGGAGGGACAGCGAAATCAGCCCCAGCATTTT

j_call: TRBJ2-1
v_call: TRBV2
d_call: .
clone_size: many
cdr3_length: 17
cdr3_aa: CASSALMGSSSYNEQFF
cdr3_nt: TGTGCCAGCAGTGCCCTGATGGGAAGTAGCTCCTACAATGAGCAGTTCTTC

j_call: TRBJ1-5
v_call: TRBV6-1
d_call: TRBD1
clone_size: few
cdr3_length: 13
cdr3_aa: CASAGTGNQPQHF
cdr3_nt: TGTGCCAGCGCCGGGACAGGCAATCAGCCCCAGCATTTT

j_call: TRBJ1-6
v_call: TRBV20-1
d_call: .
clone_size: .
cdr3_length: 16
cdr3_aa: CSASPGHTSLGLPLHF
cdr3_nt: TGCAGTGCTTCTCCGGGACACACCTCGCTTGGTTTGCCCCTCCACTTT

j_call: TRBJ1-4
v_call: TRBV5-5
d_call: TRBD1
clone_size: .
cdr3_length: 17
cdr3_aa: CASSFRTGRATNEKLFF
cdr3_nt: TGTGCCAGCAGCTTTCGGACAGGGCGAGCAACTAATGAAAAACTGTTTTTT

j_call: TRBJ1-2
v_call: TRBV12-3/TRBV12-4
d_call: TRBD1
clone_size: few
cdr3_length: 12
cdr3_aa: CASTTGGDGYTF
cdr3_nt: TGTGCCAGCACCACAGGGGGCGATGGCTACACCTTC

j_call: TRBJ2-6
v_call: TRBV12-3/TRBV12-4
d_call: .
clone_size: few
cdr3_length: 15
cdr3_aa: CASRPRGPGANVLTF
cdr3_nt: TGTGCCAGCAGACCCCGCGGGCCTGGGGCCAACGTCCTGACTTTC

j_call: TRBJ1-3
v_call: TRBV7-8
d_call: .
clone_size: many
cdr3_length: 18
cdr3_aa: CASSLFTRTDLSGNTIYF
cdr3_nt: TGTGCCAGCAGCTTATTTACTCGCACTGACCTCTCTGGAAACACCATATATTTT

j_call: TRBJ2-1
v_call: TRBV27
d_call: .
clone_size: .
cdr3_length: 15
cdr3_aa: CASSERDVRVDEQFF
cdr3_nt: TGTGCCAGCAGTGAGAGGGACGTCCGCGTCGATGAGCAGTTCTTC

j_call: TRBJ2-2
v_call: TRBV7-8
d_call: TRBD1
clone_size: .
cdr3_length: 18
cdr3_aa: CASSYDLGQGISTGELFF
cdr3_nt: TGTGCCAGCAGCTATGATTTGGGACAGGGAATATCAACCGGGGAGCTGTTTTTT

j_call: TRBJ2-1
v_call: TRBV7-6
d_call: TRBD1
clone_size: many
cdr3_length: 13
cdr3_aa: CASSLDRGNEQFF
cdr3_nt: TGTGCCAGCAGCTTGGACAGGGGGAATGAGCAGTTCTTC

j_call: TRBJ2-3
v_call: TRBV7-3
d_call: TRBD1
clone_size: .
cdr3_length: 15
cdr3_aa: CASSTTGGWTDTQYF
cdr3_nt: TGTGCCAGCAGCACGACAGGGGGCTGGACAGATACGCAGTATTTT

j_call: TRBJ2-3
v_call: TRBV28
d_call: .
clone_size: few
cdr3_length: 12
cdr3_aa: CASRSVADTQYF
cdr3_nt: TGTGCCAGCAGATCGGTAGCCGATACGCAGTATTTT

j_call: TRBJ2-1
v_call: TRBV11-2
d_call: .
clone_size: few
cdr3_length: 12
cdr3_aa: CASSSLHNEQFF
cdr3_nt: TGTGCCAGCAGCTCGTTACACAATGAGCAGTTCTTC

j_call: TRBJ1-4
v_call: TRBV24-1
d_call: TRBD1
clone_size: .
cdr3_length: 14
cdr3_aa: CATRTDRGREKLFF
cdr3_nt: TGTGCCACCAGGACGGACAGGGGGCGTGAAAAACTGTTTTTT

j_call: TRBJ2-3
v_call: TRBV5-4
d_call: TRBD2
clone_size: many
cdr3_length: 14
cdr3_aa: CASRLGLATDTQYF
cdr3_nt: TGTGCCAGCAGATTAGGACTAGCGACAGATACGCAGTATTTT

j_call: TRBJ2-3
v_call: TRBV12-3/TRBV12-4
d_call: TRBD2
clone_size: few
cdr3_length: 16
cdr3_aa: CASSFGGGRTTDTQYF
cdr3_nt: TGTGCCAGCAGTTTCGGGGGGGGAAGAACCACAGATACGCAGTATTTT

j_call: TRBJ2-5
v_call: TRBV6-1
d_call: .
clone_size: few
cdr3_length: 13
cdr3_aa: CASSDREKETQYF
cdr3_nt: TGTGCCAGCAGTGATCGGGAGAAAGAGACCCAGTACTTC

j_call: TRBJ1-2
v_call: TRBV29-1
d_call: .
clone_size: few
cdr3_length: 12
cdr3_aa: CSVAGLRYGYTF
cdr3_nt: TGCAGCGTTGCCGGCCTAAGATATGGCTACACCTTC

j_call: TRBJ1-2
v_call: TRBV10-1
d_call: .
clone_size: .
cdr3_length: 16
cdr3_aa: CASSPRTSTGRYGYTF
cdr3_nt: TGCGCCAGCAGCCCTCGAACCTCGACGGGCCGATATGGCTACACCTTC

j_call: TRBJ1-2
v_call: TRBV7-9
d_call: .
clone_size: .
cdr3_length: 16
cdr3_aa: CASSPTPTDGHYGYTF
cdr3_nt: TGTGCCAGCAGCCCCACCCCGACCGACGGGCACTATGGCTACACCTTC

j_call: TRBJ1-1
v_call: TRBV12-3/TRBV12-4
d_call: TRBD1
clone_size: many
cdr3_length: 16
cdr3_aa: CASSLSRTGGRTEAFF
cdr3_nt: TGTGCCAGCAGTTTAAGTCGGACAGGGGGACGCACTGAAGCTTTCTTT

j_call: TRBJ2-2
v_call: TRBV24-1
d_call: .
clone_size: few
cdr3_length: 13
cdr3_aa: CATSDLDTGELFF
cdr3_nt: TGTGCCACCAGTGATTTGGACACCGGGGAGCTGTTTTTT

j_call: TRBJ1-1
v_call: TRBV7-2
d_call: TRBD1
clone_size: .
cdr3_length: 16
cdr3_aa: CASSLVWTGLNTEAFF
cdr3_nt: TGTGCCAGCAGCTTAGTTTGGACAGGACTGAACACTGAAGCTTTCTTT

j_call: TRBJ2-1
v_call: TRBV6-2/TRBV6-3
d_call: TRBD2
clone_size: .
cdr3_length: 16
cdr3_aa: CASSYLAGSSYNEQFF
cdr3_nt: TGTGCCAGCAGTTACCTAGCGGGGAGCTCCTACAATGAGCAGTTCTTC

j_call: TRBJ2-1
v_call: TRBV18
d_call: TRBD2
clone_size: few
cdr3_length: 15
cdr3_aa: CASSRITGRDNEQFF
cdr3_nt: TGTGCCAGCTCACGAATCACCGGGAGGGACAATGAGCAGTTCTTC

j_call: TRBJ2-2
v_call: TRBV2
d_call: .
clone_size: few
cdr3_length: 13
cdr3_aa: CASSEYSTGELFF
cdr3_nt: TGTGCCAGCAGTGAATATTCAACCGGGGAGCTGTTTTTT

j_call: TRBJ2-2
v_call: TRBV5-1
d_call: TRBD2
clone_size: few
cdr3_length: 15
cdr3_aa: CASSKSSGDTGELFF
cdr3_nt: TGCGCCAGCAGCAAGTCTAGCGGCGACACCGGGGAGCTGTTTTTT

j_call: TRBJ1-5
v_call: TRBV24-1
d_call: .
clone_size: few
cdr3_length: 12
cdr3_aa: CATSDQDQPQHF
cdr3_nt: TGTGCCACCAGTGACCAGGATCAGCCCCAGCATTTT

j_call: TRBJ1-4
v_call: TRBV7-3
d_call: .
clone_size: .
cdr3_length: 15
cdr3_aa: CASSSYRVRGEKLFF
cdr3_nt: TGTGCCAGCAGCTCATACAGGGTACGGGGTGAAAAACTGTTTTTT

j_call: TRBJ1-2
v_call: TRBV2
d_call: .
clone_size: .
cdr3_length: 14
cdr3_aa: CASSDSHADYGYTF
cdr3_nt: TGTGCCAGCAGTGATAGCCACGCGGACTATGGCTACACCTTC

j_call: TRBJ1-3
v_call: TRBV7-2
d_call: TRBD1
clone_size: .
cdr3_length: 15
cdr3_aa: CASSRMTGTGNTIYF
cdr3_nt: TGTGCCAGCAGCCGCATGACAGGGACTGGAAACACCATATATTTT

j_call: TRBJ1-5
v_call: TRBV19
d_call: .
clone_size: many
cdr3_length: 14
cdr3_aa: CASSPTGSNQPQHF
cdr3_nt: TGTGCCAGTAGCCCCACGGGGAGCAATCAGCCCCAGCATTTT

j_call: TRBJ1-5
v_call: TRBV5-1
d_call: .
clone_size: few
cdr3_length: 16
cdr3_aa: CASSLGSGYSNQPQHF
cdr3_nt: TGCGCCAGCAGCTTGGGTTCCGGATATAGCAATCAGCCCCAGCATTTT

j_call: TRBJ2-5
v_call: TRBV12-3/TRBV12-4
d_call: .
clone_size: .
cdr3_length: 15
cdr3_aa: CASSLLGGDGETQYF
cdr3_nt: TGTGCCAGCAGCCTTCTGGGGGGCGATGGGGAGACCCAGTACTTC

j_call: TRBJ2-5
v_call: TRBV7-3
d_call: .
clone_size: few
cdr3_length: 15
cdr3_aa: CASSLTRVEEETQYF
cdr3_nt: TGTGCCAGCAGCTTAACCCGGGTCGAGGAAGAGACCCAGTACTTC

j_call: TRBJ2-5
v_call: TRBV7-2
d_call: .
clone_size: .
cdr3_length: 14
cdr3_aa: CASSWDKRQETQYF
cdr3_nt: TGTGCCAGCAGCTGGGACAAACGTCAAGAGACCCAGTACTTC

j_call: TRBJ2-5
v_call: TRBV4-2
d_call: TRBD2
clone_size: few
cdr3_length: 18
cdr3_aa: CASSQALTSGGFQETQYF
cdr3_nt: TGTGCCAGCAGCCAAGCCCTCACTAGCGGGGGTTTCCAAGAGACCCAGTACTTC

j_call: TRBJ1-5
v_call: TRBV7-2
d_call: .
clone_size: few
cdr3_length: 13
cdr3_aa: CASSLEFGQPQHF
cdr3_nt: TGTGCCAGCAGCCTAGAATTTGGGCAGCCCCAGCATTTT

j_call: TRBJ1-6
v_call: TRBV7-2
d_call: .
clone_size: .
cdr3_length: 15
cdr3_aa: CASSLDGLGNSPLHF
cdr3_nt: TGTGCCAGCAGCTTAGACGGGCTCGGTAATTCACCCCTCCACTTT

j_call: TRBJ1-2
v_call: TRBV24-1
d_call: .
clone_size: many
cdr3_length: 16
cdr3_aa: CATSVGRAREEGGYTF
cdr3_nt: TGTGCCACCAGTGTGGGGCGGGCCAGGGAGGAAGGTGGCTACACCTTC

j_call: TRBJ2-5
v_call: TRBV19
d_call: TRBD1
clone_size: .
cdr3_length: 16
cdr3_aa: CASRDPGQGSLQTQYF
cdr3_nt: TGTGCCAGTAGAGATCCGGGACAGGGGAGTTTGCAGACCCAGTACTTC

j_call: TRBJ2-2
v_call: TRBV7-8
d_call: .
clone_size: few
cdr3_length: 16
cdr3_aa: CASSPSGTGGTGELFF
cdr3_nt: TGTGCCAGCAGCCCATCAGGGACCGGGGGCACCGGGGAGCTGTTTTTT

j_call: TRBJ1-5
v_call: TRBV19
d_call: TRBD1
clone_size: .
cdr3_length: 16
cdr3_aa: CATSRTGGVRNQPQHF
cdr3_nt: TGTGCCACTTCTCGCACAGGGGGCGTAAGGAATCAGCCCCAGCATTTT

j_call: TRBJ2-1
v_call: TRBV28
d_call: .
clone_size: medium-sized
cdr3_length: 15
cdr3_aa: CASRLDTSSYNEQFF
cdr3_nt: TGTGCCAGCAGGTTGGACACCTCCTCCTACAATGAGCAGTTCTTC

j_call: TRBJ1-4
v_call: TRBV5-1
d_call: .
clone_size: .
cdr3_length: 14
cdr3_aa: CASSLRDYNEKLFF
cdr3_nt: TGCGCCAGCAGCTTGAGGGACTATAATGAAAAACTGTTTTTT

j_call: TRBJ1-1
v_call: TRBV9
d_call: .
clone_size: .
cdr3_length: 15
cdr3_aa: CASSAFGGTNTEAFF
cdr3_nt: TGTGCCAGCAGCGCGTTCGGGGGGACGAACACTGAAGCTTTCTTT

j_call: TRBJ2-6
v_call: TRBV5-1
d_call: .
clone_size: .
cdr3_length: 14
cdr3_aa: CASSSTSGANVLTF
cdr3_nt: TGCGCCAGCAGCTCCACCTCTGGGGCCAACGTCCTGACTTTC

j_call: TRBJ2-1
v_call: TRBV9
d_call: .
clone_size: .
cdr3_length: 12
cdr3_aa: CASSASSGEQFF
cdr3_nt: TGTGCCAGCAGCGCCAGCTCAGGGGAGCAGTTCTTC

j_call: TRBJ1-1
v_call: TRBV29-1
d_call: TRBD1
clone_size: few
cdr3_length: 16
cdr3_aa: CSVIPGDRGLLSEAFF
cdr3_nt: TGCAGCGTGATTCCTGGCGACAGGGGCCTTTTATCGGAGGCTTTCTTT